This T cell receptor (beta chain) was profiled in a study of T cells after yellow fever vaccination. Study-wide points: Researchers noted that a small share of clonotypes showed up in both CD4 and CD8 compartments. A large majority of primary-vaccination clones showed up again after the booster (approximately 95% CD4, almost 90% CD8). The secondary response was weaker, and its peak arrived faster, on day 5 versus 15.

This CDR3 has 15 residues. V lost 0 bases and J lost 3, with 9 bases in between. Germline V gene lookup returns CDR1 SGHVS and CDR2 FNYEAQ. The sample holds many counts of this clonotype. What it binds is not known. Production of TCR cDNA was by 5'RACE template switching, which also added a universal primer site and UMIs. From the 5' RACE reads, TCRdb called clonotypes with MiXCR, one entry per CDR3 protein. The sample shows roughly 300,000 distinct CDR3 sequences, around 7.3% of them seen only once. The rearrangement uses TRBV7-6 and TRBJ2-4; TRBD1 might be the D (6 bases). This specimen consisted of PBMCs, obtained about 41 days after the first yellow fever vaccination. The TCR originated in a man between 18 and 29 years old who received the YFV17D yellow fever vaccine. The CDR3 coding sequence is TGTGCCAGCAGCTTAGCATCAGGGGTCAAAAACATTCAGTACTTC. Its protein is CASSLASGVKNIQYF.